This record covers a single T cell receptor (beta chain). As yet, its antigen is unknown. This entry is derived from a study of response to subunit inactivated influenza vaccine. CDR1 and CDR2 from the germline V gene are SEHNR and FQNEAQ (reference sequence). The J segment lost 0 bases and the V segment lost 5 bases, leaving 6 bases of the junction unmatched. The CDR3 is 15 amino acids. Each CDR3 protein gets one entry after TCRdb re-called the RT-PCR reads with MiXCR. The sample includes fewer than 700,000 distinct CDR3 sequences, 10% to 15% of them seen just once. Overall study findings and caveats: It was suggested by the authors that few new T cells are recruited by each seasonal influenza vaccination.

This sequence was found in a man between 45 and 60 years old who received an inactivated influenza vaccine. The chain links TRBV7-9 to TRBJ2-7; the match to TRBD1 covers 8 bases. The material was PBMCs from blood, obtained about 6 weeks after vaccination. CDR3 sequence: CASSADRETSYEQYF. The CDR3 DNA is TGTGCCAGCAGCGCGGACAGGGAAACCTCCTACGAGCAGTACTTC.